This T cell receptor beta chain comes out of a study of shared clonotypes between healthy human individuals. Study-level findings and limits: Relative to their counterparts shared across all four donors, non-shared clonotypes exhibited diminished generation probabilities. Compared with memory subsets, naive subsets generally had larger estimated richness.

Naive CD8 cells lacked CD45RO and underwent positive selection for CCR7, leaving out terminally differentiated effector memory CD45RA+ cells. On this clone itself: Its specificity is not known.

Per the germline V gene, CDR1 is SGHVS and CDR2 is FNYEAQ. V lost 5 bases and J lost 9; bases outside the gene matches: 10. The CDR3 covers 14 residues. Libraries were prepared by immunoSEQ multiplex PCR; TCRdb keeps only in-frame clonotypes and omits some of them. The sample includes about 2,100,000 clones, 85% to 95% of them seen just once. The sample comprised naive CD8+ T cells from PBMCs. The sequence came from a man aged 18 to 29 in good health. Some clones in this sample may be carry-over from other donors' samples. The chain has TRBV7-6 and TRBJ2-1; TRBD2 matches at 7 bases. This chain's CDR3 is CASSGHGTTIEQFF. The DNA of the CDR3 is TGTGCCAGCAGCGGGCACGGGACTACGATTGAGCAGTTCTTC.